This TCR beta chain emerged from a study of blood T cells in healthy people across ages. Alongside a J-beta primer mix, a sample-barcoded 5' primer served in a second PCR lasting about 7 to 12 cycles. From each sample, at least 3 million paired-end reads containing CDR3 were obtained. TCRdb re-analysed the 5' RACE reads in MiXCR, keeping a single row per CDR3 protein. Among hundreds of thousands of distinct CDR3 sequences listed, approximately 49% were seen once. This clonotype has a handful of counts. Its antigen remains unidentified. General study results and limits: Diversity of TCR beta correlated strongly with naive T cell percentage.

Isolation of PBMCs gave at least 6.5 million cells per sample. V shed 2 bases and J shed 2 bases, with 16 bases lying between them. The CDR3 covers 17 residues. Germline CDR1 is MNHEY and CDR2 is SVGEGT. The receptor was derived from a woman aged 60-70 years in good health. What was sequenced was blood. The chain has TRBV6-2 or TRBV6-3 and TRBJ2-1; D possibly corresponds to TRBD2 (6 bases). The CDR3 is CASSYVSGGKTYNEQFF. CDR3 nucleotide sequence: TGTGCCAGCAGTTACGTTTCTGGCGGGAAGACCTACAATGAGCAGTTCTTC.